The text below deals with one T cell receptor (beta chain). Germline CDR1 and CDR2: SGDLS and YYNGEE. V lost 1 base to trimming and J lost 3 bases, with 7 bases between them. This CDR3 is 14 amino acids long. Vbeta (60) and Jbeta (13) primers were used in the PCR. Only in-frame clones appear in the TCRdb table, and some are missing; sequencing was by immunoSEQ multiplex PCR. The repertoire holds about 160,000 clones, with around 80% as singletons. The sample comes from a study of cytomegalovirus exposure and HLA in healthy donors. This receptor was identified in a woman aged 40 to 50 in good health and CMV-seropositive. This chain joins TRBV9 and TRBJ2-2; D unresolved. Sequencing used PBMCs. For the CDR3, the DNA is TGTGCCAGCAGCGTACAGGCCGACACCGGGGAGCTGTTTTTT. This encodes CASSVQADTGELFF. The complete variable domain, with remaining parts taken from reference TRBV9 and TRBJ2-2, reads DSGVTQTPKHLITATGQRVTLRCSPRSGDLSVYWYQQSLDQGLQFLIQYYNGEERAKGNILERFSAQQFPDLHSELNLSSLELGDSALYFCASSVQADTGELFFGEGSRLTVL.